Shown below are 8 T cell receptor beta chains from a single sample sequenced in a study of PD-1 blockade in mismatch repair-deficient tumors. Libraries were prepared by immunoSEQ multiplex PCR; TCRdb keeps only in-frame clonotypes and omits some of them. The data hold 45,000 to 55,000 clones, with more than 65% observed a single time. The source was peripheral blood, collected less than 21 weeks after starting pembrolizumab. The receptors were sampled from an adult with mismatch repair-deficient cancer.

V usage is TRBV19 and J usage is TRBJ2-2; 7 nucleotides match TRBD2. CDR1 is LNHDA and CDR2 is SQIVND in the germline V gene (reference sequence). Trimming removed 7 bases from V and 6 bases from J; junction bases left unmatched: 14. There are 16 residues in the CDR3. CDR3 amino acids: CASTPITGLPSGELFF. The CDR3 DNA follows: TGTGCCAGTACCCCAATAACGGGACTACCCTCCGGGGAGCTGTTTTTT.

Here the CDR3 DNA reads TGTGCCAGCAGCTTCCTCCGGGAGGCCGGGGAGCTGTTTTTT. Amino acids: CASSFLREAGELFF. The chain carries TRBV7-2 and TRBJ2-2; TRBD2 agrees at 7 bases. V was pared by 3 bases and J by 6 bases, with 4 bases of the junction left unmatched. Germline CDR1 and CDR2: SGHTA and FQGNSA. This CDR3 contains 14 residues.

This clone has a handful of counts. The chain joins TRBV19 to TRBJ2-1, with D unresolved. V was shortened by 1 base and J by 7 bases, with 11 bases between the two germline ends. Germline V gene data show CDR1 as LNHDA and CDR2 as SQIVND (reference sequence). The CDR3 has 14 residues. CDR3 loop: CASSIAEQLNEQFF. The CDR3 DNA reads TGTGCCAGTAGTATAGCGGAACAGCTGAATGAGCAGTTCTTC.

The chain is built from TRBV11-1 and TRBJ1-5; no clear D. Trimming stripped 5 bases from V and 4 bases from J, with 9 bases between. This CDR3 region has 13 residues. Per germline, CDR1 SGHAT and CDR2 FQDESV (reference sequence). The CDR3 DNA follows: TGTGCCAGCAGCCTGGAAAGGAATCAGCCCCAGCATTTT. Translating it yields CASSLERNQPQHF.

V usage is TRBV6-1 and J usage is TRBJ2-1; 12 bases match TRBD2. This CDR3 has 15 amino acids. Germline V lookup: CDR1 MNHNS, CDR2 SASEGT. The V and J ends lost 3 bases and 10 bases, in that order; junction bases with no gene match: 7. CDR3 nucleotide sequence: TGTGCCAGCAGTGATACCCTAGCGGGAGGGAACGAGCAGTTCTTC. It specifies CASSDTLAGGNEQFF.

The rearrangement joins TRBV11-2 to TRBJ2-2; TRBD2 aligns across 12 bases. Losses at the gene ends were 6 bases for V and 5 bases for J; bases not matched to a gene: 4. Looked up from germline, CDR1 is SGHAT and CDR2 is FQNNGV. The CDR3 is 15 residues long. The CDR3 here is CASSASGGGTGELFF. In DNA form, the CDR3 reads TGTGCCAGCAGTGCTAGCGGGGGGGGGACCGGGGAGCTGTTTTTT.

The chain joins TRBV18 to TRBJ2-7, with 13 bases identical to TRBD2. Per germline, CDR1 KGHSH and CDR2 LQKENI. J gave up 4 bases and V 4 bases, and 4 bases lay outside the gene matches. The CDR3 has 15 residues. DNA for the CDR3: TGTGCCAGCTCACGCGGGACTAGCGGGGCTTACGAGCAGTACTTC. As protein: CASSRGTSGAYEQYF.

The chain links TRBV10-1 to TRBJ2-7, with 7 bases that match TRBD2. The V gene end was trimmed by 3 bases and the J gene end by 5 bases; junction bases not matched to a gene: 4. The CDR3 contains 13 residues. Germline values: CDR1 WNHNN, CDR2 SYGVQD (reference sequence). The CDR3 DNA follows: TGCGCCAGCAGTGAAGGACTAGACGACGAGCAGTACTTC. It encodes CASSEGLDDEQYF.